Listed below are T cell receptor beta chains from one sample, sequenced in a study of CD8+CD57+ T cells in acquired aplastic anemia. A single record per CDR3 protein comes from TCRdb applying MiXCR to the reads. The top ten clones hold approximately 61% of a sample with some 82,000 distinct CDR3 sequences, around 44% of them seen once. Input material: sorted CD4+, CD8+, or CD8+CD57+ T cells (not recorded which) from PBMCs. The receptors come from a human donor in good health, serving as a control. The conserved cysteine and the conserved F or W are not part of the CDR3 here.

j_call v_call cdr3_aa
TRBJ1-6 TRBV24-1 ATSAWREGNSPLH
TRBJ2-3 TRBV15 ATSRGTSGI
TRBJ2-5 TRBV25-1 ASSPGGGAGETQY
TRBJ2-1 TRBV12-3/TRBV12-4 ASSSLQLDSTGDNEQF
TRBJ1-1 TRBV5-1 ASGVSRGTEAF
TRBJ2-5 TRBV14 ASSQAQQKETQY
TRBJ1-4 TRBV10-3 AITSGMGGDEKLF
TRBJ2-1 TRBV12-3/TRBV12-4 ASPGNEQF
TRBJ2-5 TRBV12-3/TRBV12-4 ASSLSGTRETQY
TRBJ2-7 TRBV19 ASSRASGPYEQY
TRBJ1-2 TRBV11-2 ASSIGQGDYGYT
TRBJ2-5 TRBV29-1 SVFFGQETQY
TRBJ1-5 TRBV3-1 ASSLGWGAQPQH
TRBJ2-7 TRBV11-3 ASSLRPLMEAVSYEQY
TRBJ1-5 TRBV10-3 AISEGGGDQPQH
TRBJ1-1 TRBV11-1 ASRHSSLREGVGNTEAF
TRBJ2-7 TRBV18 ASSPSLASYYEQY
TRBJ2-1 TRBV20-1 SARDLAGGDHEQF
TRBJ2-7 TRBV6-4 ASSVLRGRCNEQY
TRBJ2-7 TRBV10-1 ARTPYEQY
TRBJ1-5 TRBV24-1 ATSDGTGESQPQH
TRBJ1-1 TRBV7-6 ASSLGRGTGNTEAF
TRBJ2-5 TRBV29-1 SVETDRGQGETQY
TRBJ1-2 TRBV10-3 ATRQEIGYGYT
TRBJ1-2 TRBV25-1 ARAPGTANYGYT
TRBJ1-5 TRBV5-1 ASSLEGSNQPQH
TRBJ1-2 TRBV11-1 ASSLGREEVSYGYT
TRBJ2-7 TRBV15 ATSRDTLLVRNYSYEQY
TRBJ2-7 TRBV2 ASRDTSGGTYEQY
TRBJ1-6 TRBV7-3 ASSSGPFNSPLH
TRBJ2-2 TRBV29-1 SVNVGGSTGELF
TRBJ2-7 TRBV4-1 ASSQDYSGITYEQY
TRBJ2-1 TRBV20-1 SARDALGSYNEQF
TRBJ1-1 TRBV6-5 ASSYEVQPSTEAF
NA TRBV20-1 SARDPRSSYEQY
TRBJ1-5 TRBV10-3 AISADRSSNQPQH
TRBJ2-2 TRBV9 ASSVASVSGSAPRELF
TRBJ1-2 TRBV25-1 ASSDPPGYT
TRBJ2-5 TRBV7-2 ASSLRTQETQY
TRBJ1-2 TRBV20-1 SAREGPKGYGYT
TRBJ2-3 TRBV25-1 ASSALAGGTPDTQY
TRBJ1-4 TRBV12-3/TRBV12-4 ASRTGGDEKLF
TRBJ1-1 TRBV4-1 ASSQGGRGEAF
TRBJ2-3 TRBV12-3/TRBV12-4 ASSLTRDRGPAPTSTDTQY
TRBJ1-6 TRBV9 ASSAGQDVRSPLH
TRBJ2-3 TRBV19 ASSQLAGAGDTQY
TRBJ1-1 TRBV6-5 ASSYWGTNTEAF
TRBJ1-6 TRBV25-1 ASSPGSRVSSYNSPLH
TRBJ1-1 TRBV29-1 SVAGRGNTEAF
TRBJ2-3 TRBV7-9 ASSTNRVEGLDTQY